This T cell receptor beta chain appears in the sequencing data of a study of human T cells and chemical hapten exposure (dated by TCRdb to the early 2020s). With regard to the full study: For sensitization, 2% DPC in acetone was applied to a roughly 2 cm by roughly 2 cm area of upper inner arm skin. Weekly therapeutic DPC doses were additionally applied to the scalp of patients throughout the roughly 26-week study period. Patch testing was done on the upper back using Finn chambers containing 0.01% DPC, and results were scored after 6 days according to International Contact Dermatitis Research Group standards. Alopecia areata with under or over 50% scalp involvement, alopecia totalis and alopecia universalis were represented in the patient cohort, which was mostly female. Libraries were pooled for sequencing, and per-sample TCR yields varied mainly because of small differences in library volumes within the pool. This study followed changes in the peripheral blood TCR repertoire in vivo during primary and secondary sensitization of alopecia patients to the hapten diphenylcyclopropenone (DPC). Blood samples were taken from patients before sensitization (week 0) and then at 2, 6 and about 24 weeks after DPC sensitization. Blood for TCR sequencing was provided by twenty-nine alopecia patients at one to four time points (pre-sensitization, 2, 6 and 24 weeks). General findings and caveats noted by the study authors: Compared with pre-sensitization or healthy control sets, expanded TCRs formed significantly more large CDR3 similarity clusters, which is consistent with antigen-driven responses. Because all patients had alopecia, a presumed autoimmune disease, the immune response of the patients might differ from that of healthy individuals. DPC sensitization did not change the number of TCRs with a frequency above 1 in 1000, and there was no evidence of changes in global repertoire structure. Repeated subsampling changed both the strength of the expansion versus patch-test correlation and the threshold at which that correlation became significant. The number of PT1 expanded TCRs positively correlated with patch test score, significant at thresholds 8, 16 and 32 but not 4.

In this sample, this clonotype turned up a few times. Its antigen is still unknown. No base-level quality is on record; no much larger clone is a single base apart. The protocol used for the library was RACE. TCRdb records NextSeq 500 as the sequencer. During library preparation, unique molecular identifiers were attached to individual cDNA molecules so that TCRs could be counted in a quantitative, reproducible way. From each blood RNA sample, both TCR alpha and TCR beta chains were sequenced. Processing in the source paper ran as follows. Samples had a median of 95,638 TCRs, with a range from about 23,224 to 690,600. V, J and CDR3 annotation of the TCR reads was carried out using the Decombinator software suite. Every sample was subsampled to the same number of TCRs (28,000) for the PS versus PT1 abundance plots. Expanded TCRs were defined as absent before sensitization and observed at least eight times at the 2-week time point. Through fastp at Q25 and MiXCR, TCRdb rebuilt clones from the public reads, retaining in-frame beta chains. Identical CDR3 protein sequences are pooled into one entry, listed with their most common genes and DNA. These V and J calls derive from TCRdb rather than the authors' analysis. This sample has approximately 80,000 distinct CDR3 sequences in its table, and 10% of those were observed once. Around 5% of the sample is taken by the ten largest.

The sample's time point label, decoded: patch test 2, 6 weeks after DPC sensitization. The intended sense of this specimen's treatment or condition label: therapeutic diphenylcyclopropenone sensitization with weekly scalp DPC. At every patch-test visit, the blood draw took place before the patch test was put on. Patients were considered eligible if aged 18 to 70, diagnosed with alopecia and deemed suitable for DPC therapy, and patients were excluded if pregnant. Total RNA was extracted from unfractionated whole blood collected in Tempus Blood RNA tubes. Via the germline V gene (reference sequence), CDR1 is DFQATT and CDR2 SNEGSKA. The CDR3 goes from the cysteine to the phenylalanine over 18 residues. Only the CDR3 DNA is retained, 54 bases long and in frame from the first base. V is trimmed back by 6 bases and J by 0 bases, and the junction contains 11 bases that no gene match accounts for.

This TCR came from a woman in her forties or fifties with alopecia areata. Some clones in this sample may be carry-over from other donors' samples. The sequence links TRBV20-1 to TRBJ2-1, and TRBD2 matches 13 of the central bases. Sequencing used whole blood, obtained in connection with sensitization to the hapten diphenylcyclopropenone (DPC). The CDR3 region has the sequence CSAPGLAGRGYSYNEQFF. The DNA sequence reads TGCAGTGCCCCGGGACTAGCGGGAAGAGGTTACTCCTACAATGAGCAGTTCTTC.